This TCR beta chain originates from a study of blood T cell repertoires in COVID-19 (dated by TCRdb to 2018 to 2021). Context from the whole study: Samples covering the acute and convalescent phases of COVID-19 were provided by collaborators in the United States, Italy and Spain. Where HLA class I and class II types were available, the types were taken from metadata supplied by the sample provider, not from assay-based typing. The material from the prospective study consisted of cDNA or gDNA derived from T cells, B-cell-depleted T cells, or PBMCs. The samples were drawn from two sources: the first 160 participants of the ongoing ImmuneRACE study, and fewer than 1,500 subjects contributed by 6 global collaborators. A de-identified subject ID, COVID-19 status, age in years and sex were almost always included in the sample metadata. The repertoires were released in a freely available public database intended as a resource for research on the immune response to SARS-CoV-2. Deeply sampled blood TCRbeta repertoires from subjects exposed to, actively infected with, or recovered from COVID-19 were included in the dataset.

Summary of the overall study and its limitations: How much clinical and demographic metadata was included differed by source and by participant, and the metadata was provided uncurated.

At one collaborating source in Seattle, patients were enrolled during active infection and were followed longitudinally through the course of disease. The collaborating institutions used their own protocols to collect whole blood in K2EDTA tubes. For TCRbeta analysis, collaborator samples were shipped as frozen whole blood, as isolated PBMCs, or as DNA extracted from either sample type. Reading the germline V gene (reference sequence) gives CDR1 SEHNR and CDR2 FQNEAQ. From the cysteine through the phenylalanine, the CDR3 covers 14 amino acids. CDR3 DNA is the only sequence kept; it has 42 bases, read in frame from the first base. Trimming at the junction amounts to 8 bases on V and 4 bases on J, and the germline ends lie 17 bases apart. In the case of this clone: The clone's antigen remains unknown. Base qualities are not at hand, and no much larger clone is one base apart.

TCRbeta CDR3 regions were amplified from genomic DNA by means of the immunoSEQ Assay, a bias-controlled multiplex PCR. The original methods were these. Within the assay, amplification of reference gene primers was used to estimate how many nucleated cells each sample contained. To quantify the absolute abundance of each unique TCRbeta CDR3 rearrangement, sequence reads were collapsed and filtered. For each sample, productive Simpson clonality was calculated as the square root of Simpson's diversity index over productive rearrangements. TCRdb mirrors the immuneACCESS table, restricted to in-frame sequences. Some clones are absent from its copies; in checked studies, under half trace to an unresolved V gene, and the reason for the others is unknown. The V and J calls and clone size were taken over from that table, and D and trimming were inferred from the DNA. Within this sample are roughly 260,000 clones, with 80% to 95% of them counted one time only. The top ten hold 2% to 3% of the sample.

The V and J genes are TRBV7-9 and TRBJ1-2, with TRBD1 perhaps the D gene, on 5 matching bases. Sequenced material: peripheral blood. This sequence originates from a young adult with COVID-19, enrolled during active disease. The DNA sequence is as follows: TGTGCCAGCGCGTCGTTCGGGGGGAGCTATGGCTACACCTTC. It translates as CASASFGGSYGYTF.